Listed here are 11 T cell receptor beta chains from one sample, sequenced in a study of blood T cell repertoires in COVID-19. Clones were sequenced by immunoSEQ multiplex PCR, and TCRdb holds only the in-frame ones, with some missing. The sample has 250,000 to 350,000 clones; 92% are singletons. The specimen sequenced was PBMCs or T cells enriched from blood (not recorded which). These receptor sequences come from a young woman who had recovered from COVID-19.

This chain uses TRBV5-1 with TRBJ1-1; possible D gene TRBD1, 5 bases. Per germline, CDR1 SGHRS and CDR2 YFSETQ. The germline V and J ends were trimmed by 0 bases and 2 bases, with 14 bases remaining between them. The CDR3 covers 16 residues. The CDR3 region is CASSLGQFLVNTEAFF. The DNA for the CDR3 is TGCGCCAGCAGCTTGGGACAGTTCCTCGTCAACACTGAAGCTTTCTTT.

The chain recombines TRBV10-2 with TRBJ1-1, with a weak D call TRBD1 (5 bases). V was cut by 3 bases and J by 1 base, with 12 bases left in between. CDR1 is WSHSY and CDR2 is SAAADI in the germline V gene. The CDR3 loop spans 15 amino acids. CDR3 sequence reads: CASSDYIGGNTEAFF. The CDR3 DNA reads as TGCGCCAGCAGTGACTATATCGGGGGGAACACTGAAGCTTTCTTT.

J is TRBJ1-5 and V is TRBV18; possible D gene TRBD1, 6 bases. CDR3 length: 14 residues. The V end was cut by 3 bases, the J end by 4 bases, with 10 bases between. Germline CDR1 is KGHSH and CDR2 is LQKENI. The chain's CDR3 is CASSPGHQNQPQHF. The CDR3 nucleotides read TGTGCCAGCTCACCGGGACATCAGAATCAGCCCCAGCATTTT.

The V and J genes are TRBV10-3 and TRBJ1-2; D is unclear. CDR3 size: 14 residues. The V end lost 2 bases, the J end lost 4 bases, and 11 bases lay between the germline ends. Germline values: CDR1 ENHRY, CDR2 SYGVKD. The CDR3 spells CAISEGSAGYGYTF. In DNA form, the CDR3 reads TGTGCCATCAGTGAGGGGTCGGCGGGCTATGGCTACACCTTC.

The chain combines TRBV7-8 with TRBJ2-3, with unresolved D. Germline V gives CDR1 SGHVS, CDR2 FQNEAQ. V was trimmed by 1 base and J by 1 base, leaving 3 bases between them. The CDR3 length is 13 residues. The CDR3 sequence: CASSLGGTDTQYF. CDR3 sequence (DNA): TGTGCCAGCAGCTTAGGCGGCACAGATACGCAGTATTTT.

This sequence joins TRBV4-1 and TRBJ1-5; no reliable D call. This CDR3 spans 15 amino acids. Trimming left V 5 bases short and J 5 bases short, with 16 bases between. Germline CDR1 and CDR2: MGHRA and YSYEKL. In nucleotides, the CDR3 is TGCGCCAGCAGCTCCCTCGGCGGAGCCCATCAGCCCCAGCATTTT. It translates to CASSSLGGAHQPQHF.

This chain links TRBV14 with TRBJ2-7, with 7 bases identical to TRBD1. Germline CDR1 is SGHDN and CDR2 is FVKESK. The CDR3 has 13 amino acids. V was pared by 3 bases and J by 3 bases, with 2 bases of the junction left unmatched. Here the CDR3 reads CASSHAGGYEQYF. The CDR3 DNA reads TGTGCCAGCAGCCATGCAGGGGGCTACGAGCAGTACTTC. Supplemented by reference TRBV14 and TRBJ2-7, the full variable domain reads EAGVTQFPSHSVIEKGQTVTLRCDPISGHDNLYWYRRVMGKEIKFLLHFVKESKQDESGMPNNRFLAERTGGTYSTLKVQPAELEDSGVYFCASSHAGGYEQYFGPGTRLTVT.

The V and J genes are TRBV27 and TRBJ2-7; 7 bases match TRBD2. This CDR3 has 17 amino acids. The germline gives CDR1 MNHEY, CDR2 SMNVEV (reference sequence). V was pared by 2 bases and J by 3 bases, with 13 bases of the junction left unmatched. The CDR3, as DNA: TGTGCCAGCAGTTTAGACGGGACTACCCGAGTAGACTACGAGCAGTACTTC. Its translation is CASSLDGTTRVDYEQYF.

This clone was seen a few times. CDR3 in DNA: TGTGCCACCACCCCCGGGGGGGATGCCAAAAACATTCAGTACTTC. Translated, it gives CATTPGGDAKNIQYF. The genes are TRBV15 and TRBJ2-4, with 8 nucleotides matching TRBD2. This CDR3 has 15 amino acids. Trimming took 7 bases from V and 1 from J; bases not matched to a gene: 6. CDR1 is LNHNV, CDR2 YYDKDF, per germline (reference sequence).

The rearrangement joins TRBV7-9 to TRBJ2-7; TRBD1 aligns across 9 bases. Germline CDR1 reads SEHNR; CDR2 reads FQNEAQ (reference sequence). This CDR3 is 16 amino acids long. J lost 1 base, V lost 5 bases, and 9 bases had no gene match. The CDR3 region is CASSPLPGQGSYEQYF. The CDR3 nucleotides are TGTGCCAGCAGCCCCCTCCCGGGACAGGGTTCCTACGAGCAGTACTTC. The full variable domain, its missing parts supplied by reference TRBV7-9 and TRBJ2-7, is DTGVSQNPRHKITKRGQNVTFRCDPISEHNRLYWYRQTLGQGPEFLTYFQNEAQLEKSRLLSDRFSAERPKGSFSTLEIQRTEQGDSAMYLCASSPLPGQGSYEQYFGPGTRLTVT.

The chain joins TRBV7-9 to TRBJ1-2; D perhaps matches TRBD1 (6 bases). This CDR3 has 14 residues. Germline lookup yields CDR1 SEHNR and CDR2 FQNEAQ (reference sequence). Trimming removed 4 bases from V and 4 bases from J, with 13 bases in between. Here the CDR3 DNA reads TGTGCCAGCAGCTCATTGACAGGTTCCTATGGCTACACCTTC. Its protein is CASSSLTGSYGYTF.